This T cell receptor (beta chain) was obtained from a study of cytotoxic CD8 clonotypes in ibrutinib-treated CLL (dated by TCRdb to the early 2020s). A note on the overall study: The cohort was composed of ten to eleven relapsed/refractory and about 15 treatment-naive patients; IGHV unmutated status was identified in about 17 patients. Partial responses were observed in roughly 24 patients and complete responses in 2; after a median follow-up of roughly 72 months, remission was maintained in approximately 14 patients and progression was observed in some 12. The response samples were drawn at a median of 12 months into treatment, with a range of about 6 to 36 months. An average of about 250,000 productive templates and approximately 91,000 productive rearrangements was obtained per sample. Of the 90 or so participants in the trial, roughly 26 had longitudinal samples available. Cryopreserved peripheral blood mononuclear cells were collected at three points: before therapy, at response, and at either sustained remission or disease progression. All remission and progressive disease samples were collected while patients were still receiving ibrutinib.

The investigation overall reported the following: Clonality increased at ibrutinib response, stayed stable in sustained remission, and fell back toward baseline at progression. Lymph node repertoires were not examined, and the timing of sampling was not matched between patients in sustained remission and those whose disease progressed. Public clonotypes were found to be uncommon and were observed to contract or remain stable during treatment; the increase in clonality was shown to reflect expansion of private clonotypes at ibrutinib response. Baseline clonality exceeded that of age-matched healthy donors and correlated strongly with circulating CD8+ T-cell counts.

Comment on this clone: Its antigen remains unidentified. Nothing much larger sits one base from this clone, and base qualities are not available.

Each clonotype received, on average, around 9.6x coverage in deep resolution sequencing performed on a MiSeq, where the target depth lay between 1 in 1 million and 1 in 200,000 T cells. TCR beta libraries were generated with the immunoSEQ hsTCRB Kit. The authors processed their data as follows. Data were analyzed with ImmunoSEQ Data Assistant and ImmunoSEQ Analyzer, with V, D and J genes assigned per IMGT definitions. Clonality, which ranges from 0 to 1, was calculated by subtracting the normalized Shannon entropy of productive rearrangement frequencies from one. Public clonotype analysis was restricted to overrepresented clonotypes comprising at least 0.05% of each patient's repertoire. Some 14 age-matched healthy donor repertoires from immuneACCESS served as clonality controls. Entries here come from immuneACCESS through TCRdb and include only in-frame sequences with V and J called. Some clones fail to appear in such tables; in the studies checked, an unresolved V gene covers under half of the shortfall, and the cause of the remainder is unknown. V and J calls and clone size come straight from that table; D and trimming were deduced from the DNA. For this sample the table gives 250,000 to 350,000 clones, of which 70% to 80% were detected only once. 5.6% of the sample goes to the ten largest clones.

Reading from cysteine to phenylalanine, the CDR3 counts 12 amino acids. Just CDR3 DNA is preserved here, 36 bases in frame from base 1. V is clipped by 4 bases and J by 4 bases, and the sequence between their germline boundaries is 8 bases long. CDR1 and CDR2 are drawn from the germline V gene: MDHEN, SYDVKM. Taken with the paper, the label for time point translates to: progressive disease on ibrutinib. For TCR beta library preparation, approximately 2 micrograms of genomic DNA were extracted from the cryopreserved PBMCs. Longitudinal blood samples from CLL patients receiving ibrutinib monotherapy were subjected to high-throughput TCR beta sequencing. The patients were enrolled in a single-center, open-label phase 2 trial of ibrutinib monotherapy.

The TCR comes from a human donor with chronic lymphocytic leukemia. The chain is encoded by TRBV28 joined to TRBJ2-7, with no confidently assigned D gene. Sequenced material: PBMCs, taken at disease progression, from a patient treated with ibrutinib. The CDR3 reads CASSSDRYEQYF. The DNA reads TGTGCCAGCAGTTCTGATCGGTACGAGCAGTACTTC.